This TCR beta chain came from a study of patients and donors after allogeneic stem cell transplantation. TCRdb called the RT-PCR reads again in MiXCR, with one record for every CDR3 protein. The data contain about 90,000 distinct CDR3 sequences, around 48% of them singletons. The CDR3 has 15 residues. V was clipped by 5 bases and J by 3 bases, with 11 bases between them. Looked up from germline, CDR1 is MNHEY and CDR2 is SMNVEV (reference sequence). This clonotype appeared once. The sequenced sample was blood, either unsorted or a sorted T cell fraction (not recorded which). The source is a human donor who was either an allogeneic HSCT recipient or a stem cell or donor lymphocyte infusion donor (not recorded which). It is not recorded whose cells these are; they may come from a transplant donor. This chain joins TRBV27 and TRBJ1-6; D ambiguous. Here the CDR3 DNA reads TGTGCCAGCAGTCCACCTAACCTCTATAATTCACCCCTCCACTTT. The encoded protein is CASSPPNLYNSPLHF.